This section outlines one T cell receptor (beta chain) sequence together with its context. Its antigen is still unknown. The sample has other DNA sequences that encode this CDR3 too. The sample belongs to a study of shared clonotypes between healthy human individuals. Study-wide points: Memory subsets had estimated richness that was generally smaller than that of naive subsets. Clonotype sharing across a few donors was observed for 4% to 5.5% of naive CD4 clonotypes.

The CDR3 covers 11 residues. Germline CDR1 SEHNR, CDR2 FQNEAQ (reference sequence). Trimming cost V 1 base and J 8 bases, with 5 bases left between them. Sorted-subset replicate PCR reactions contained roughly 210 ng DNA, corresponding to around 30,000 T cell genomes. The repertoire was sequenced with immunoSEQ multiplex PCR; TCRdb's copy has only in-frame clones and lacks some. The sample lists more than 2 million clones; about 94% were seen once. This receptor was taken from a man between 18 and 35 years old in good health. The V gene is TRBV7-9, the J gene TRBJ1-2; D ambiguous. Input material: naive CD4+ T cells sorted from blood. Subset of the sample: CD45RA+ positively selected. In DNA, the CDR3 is TGTGCCAGCAGCTTAGTGGGAGGCTACACCTTC. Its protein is CASSLVGGYTF. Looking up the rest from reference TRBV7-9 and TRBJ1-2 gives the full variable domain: DTGVSQNPRHKITKRGQNVTFRCDPISEHNRLYWYRQTLGQGPEFLTYFQNEAQLEKSRLLSDRFSAERPKGSFSTLEIQRTEQGDSAMYLCASSLVGGYTFGSGTRLTVV.